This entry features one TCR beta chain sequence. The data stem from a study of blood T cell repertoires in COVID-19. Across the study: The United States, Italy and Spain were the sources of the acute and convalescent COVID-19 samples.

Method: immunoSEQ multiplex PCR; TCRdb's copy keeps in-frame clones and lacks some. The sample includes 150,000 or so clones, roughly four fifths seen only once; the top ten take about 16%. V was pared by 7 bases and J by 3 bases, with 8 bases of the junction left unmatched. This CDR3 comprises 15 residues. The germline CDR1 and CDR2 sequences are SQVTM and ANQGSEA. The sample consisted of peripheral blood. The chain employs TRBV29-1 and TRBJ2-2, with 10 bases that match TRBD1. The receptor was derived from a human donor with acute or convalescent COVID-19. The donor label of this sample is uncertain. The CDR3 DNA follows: TGCAGCGCCAAGCGCGGGACAGGGGACACCGGGGAGCTGTTTTTT. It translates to CSAKRGTGDTGELFF.